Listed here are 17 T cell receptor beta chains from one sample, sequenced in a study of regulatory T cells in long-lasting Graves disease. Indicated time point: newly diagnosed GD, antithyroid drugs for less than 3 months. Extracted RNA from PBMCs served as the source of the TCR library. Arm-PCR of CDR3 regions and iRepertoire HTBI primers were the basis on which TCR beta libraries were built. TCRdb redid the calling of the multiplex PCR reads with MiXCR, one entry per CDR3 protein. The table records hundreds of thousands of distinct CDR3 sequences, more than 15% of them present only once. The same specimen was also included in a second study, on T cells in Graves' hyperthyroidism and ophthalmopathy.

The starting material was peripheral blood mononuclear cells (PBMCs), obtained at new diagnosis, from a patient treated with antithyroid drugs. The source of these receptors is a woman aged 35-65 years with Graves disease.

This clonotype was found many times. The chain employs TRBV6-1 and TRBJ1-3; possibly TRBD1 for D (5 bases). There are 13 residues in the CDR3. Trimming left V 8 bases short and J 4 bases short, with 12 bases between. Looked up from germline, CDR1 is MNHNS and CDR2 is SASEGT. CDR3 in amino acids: CASGGAAGNTIYF. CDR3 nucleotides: TGTGCCAGCGGAGGGGCGGCCGGAAACACCATATATTTT.

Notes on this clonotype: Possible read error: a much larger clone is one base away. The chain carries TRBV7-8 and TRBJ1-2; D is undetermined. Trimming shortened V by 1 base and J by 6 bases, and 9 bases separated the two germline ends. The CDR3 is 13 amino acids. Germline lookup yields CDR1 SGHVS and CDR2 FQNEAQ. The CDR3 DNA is TGTGCCAGCAGCTTAGGGGCCCAACATGGCTACACCTTC. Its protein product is CASSLGAQHGYTF.

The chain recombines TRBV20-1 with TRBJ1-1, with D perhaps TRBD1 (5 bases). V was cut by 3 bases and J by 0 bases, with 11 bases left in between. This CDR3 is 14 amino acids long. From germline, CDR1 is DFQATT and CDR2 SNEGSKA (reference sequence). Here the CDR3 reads CSASGRQMNTEAFF. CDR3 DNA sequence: TGCAGTGCTAGTGGAAGACAGATGAACACTGAAGCTTTCTTT.

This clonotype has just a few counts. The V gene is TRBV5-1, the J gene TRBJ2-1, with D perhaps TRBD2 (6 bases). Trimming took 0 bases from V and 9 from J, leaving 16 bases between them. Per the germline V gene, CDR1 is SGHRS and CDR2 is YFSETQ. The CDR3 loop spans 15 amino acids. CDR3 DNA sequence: TGCGCCAGCAGCTTGGCCGGGAGTGGGATAGGTGAGCAGTTCTTC. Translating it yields CASSLAGSGIGEQFF. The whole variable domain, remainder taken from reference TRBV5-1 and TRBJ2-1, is KAGVTQTPRYLIKTRGQQVTLSCSPISGHRSVSWYQQTPGQGLQFLFEYFSETQRNKGNFPGRFSGRQFSNSRSEMNVSTLELGDSALYLCASSLAGSGIGEQFFGPGTRLTVL.

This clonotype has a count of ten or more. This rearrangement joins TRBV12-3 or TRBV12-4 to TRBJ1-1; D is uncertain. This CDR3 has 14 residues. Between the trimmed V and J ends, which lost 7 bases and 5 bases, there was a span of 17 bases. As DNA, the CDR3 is TGTGCCAGCAACCTTTTAGGCGGGGTTACTGAAGCTTTCTTT. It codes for CASNLLGGVTEAFF.

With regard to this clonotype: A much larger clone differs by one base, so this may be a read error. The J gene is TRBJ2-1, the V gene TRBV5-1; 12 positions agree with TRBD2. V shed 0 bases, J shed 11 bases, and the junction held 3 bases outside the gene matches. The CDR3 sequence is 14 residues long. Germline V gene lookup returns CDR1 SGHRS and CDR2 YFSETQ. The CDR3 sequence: CASSLGTSGVKQFF. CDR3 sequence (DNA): TGCGCCAGCAGCTTGGGGACTAGCGGGGTTAAGCAGTTCTTC.

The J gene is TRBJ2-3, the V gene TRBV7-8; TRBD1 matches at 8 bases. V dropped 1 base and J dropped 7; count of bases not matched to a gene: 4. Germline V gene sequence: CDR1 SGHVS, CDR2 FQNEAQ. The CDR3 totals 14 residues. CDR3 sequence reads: CASSLDGTGNTQYF. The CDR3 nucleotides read TGTGCCAGCAGCTTAGATGGGACAGGAAATACGCAGTATTTT. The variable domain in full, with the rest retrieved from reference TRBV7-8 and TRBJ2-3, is GAGVSQSPRYKVAKRGQDVALRCDPISGHVSLFWYQQALGQGPEFLTYFQNEAQLDKSGLPSDRFFAERPEGSVSTLKIQRTQQEDSAVYLCASSLDGTGNTQYFGPGTRLTVL.

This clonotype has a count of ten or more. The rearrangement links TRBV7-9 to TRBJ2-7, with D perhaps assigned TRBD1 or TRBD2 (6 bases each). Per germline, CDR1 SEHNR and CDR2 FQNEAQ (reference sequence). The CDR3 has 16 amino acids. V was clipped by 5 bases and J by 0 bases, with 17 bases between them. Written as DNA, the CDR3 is TGTGCCAGCAGCCCTAGGGGGGCGGCGACCTCCTACGAGCAGTACTTC. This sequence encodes CASSPRGAATSYEQYF.

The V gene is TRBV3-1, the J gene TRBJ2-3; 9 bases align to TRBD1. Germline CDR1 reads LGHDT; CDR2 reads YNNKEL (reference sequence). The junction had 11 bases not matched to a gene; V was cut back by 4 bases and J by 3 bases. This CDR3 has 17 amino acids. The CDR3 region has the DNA TGTGCCAGCAGCCGACTTGCTGGGACAGGGTGGACAGATACGCAGTATTTT. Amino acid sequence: CASSRLAGTGWTDTQYF.

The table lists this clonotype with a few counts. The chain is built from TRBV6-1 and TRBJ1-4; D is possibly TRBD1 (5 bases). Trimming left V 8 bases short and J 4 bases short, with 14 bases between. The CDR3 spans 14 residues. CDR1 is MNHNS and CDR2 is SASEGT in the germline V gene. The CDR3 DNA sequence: TGTGCCAGCGAGCGTCGCGGGGGTAATGAAAAACTGTTTTTT. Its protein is CASERRGGNEKLFF.

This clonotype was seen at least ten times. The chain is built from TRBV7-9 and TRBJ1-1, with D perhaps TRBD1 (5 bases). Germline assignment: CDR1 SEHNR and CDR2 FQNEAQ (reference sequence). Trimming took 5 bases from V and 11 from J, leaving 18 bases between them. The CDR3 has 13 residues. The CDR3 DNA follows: TGTGCCAGCAGCCTTAGATCGACAGATCGGGCTTTCTTT. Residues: CASSLRSTDRAFF.

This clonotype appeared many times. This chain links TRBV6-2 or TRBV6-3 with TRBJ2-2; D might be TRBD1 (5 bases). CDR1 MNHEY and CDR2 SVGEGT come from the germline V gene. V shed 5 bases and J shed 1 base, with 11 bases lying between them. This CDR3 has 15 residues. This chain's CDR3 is CASSEHGQNTGELFF. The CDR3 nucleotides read TGTGCCAGCAGTGAACACGGACAGAACACCGGGGAGCTGTTTTTT.

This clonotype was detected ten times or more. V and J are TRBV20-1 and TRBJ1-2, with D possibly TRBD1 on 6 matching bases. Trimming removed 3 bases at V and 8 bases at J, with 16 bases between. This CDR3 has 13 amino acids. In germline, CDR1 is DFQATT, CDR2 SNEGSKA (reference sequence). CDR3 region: CSARPEGGYGYTF. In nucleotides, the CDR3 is TGCAGTGCTAGGCCCGAAGGGGGTTACGGCTACACCTTC.

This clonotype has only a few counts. DNA for the CDR3: TGTGCCAGCAGCTCGCTACGGGGGGCCCCGGGTACAGATACGCAGTATTTT. It codes for CASSSLRGAPGTDTQYF. This chain links TRBV7-6 with TRBJ2-3, with D tentatively TRBD2 (7 bases). The CDR3 length is 17 residues. Germline V gene data show CDR1 as SGHVS and CDR2 as FNYEAQ. V dropped 4 bases and J dropped 3 bases, with 20 bases sitting between them.

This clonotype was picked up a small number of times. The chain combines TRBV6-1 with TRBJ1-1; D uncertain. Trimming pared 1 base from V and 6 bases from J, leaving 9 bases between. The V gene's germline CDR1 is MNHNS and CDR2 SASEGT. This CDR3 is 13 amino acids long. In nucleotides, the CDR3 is TGTGCCAGCAGTGAAGGTGGCAGATCTGAAGCTTTCTTT. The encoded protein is CASSEGGRSEAFF.

This chain's CDR3 is CAWLRGVTEAFF. The CDR3 DNA follows: TGTGCCTGGTTGAGGGGAGTGACTGAAGCTTTCTTT. The chain couples TRBV30 to TRBJ1-1, with D maybe TRBD1 (5 bases). The germline CDR1 and CDR2 sequences are GTSNPN and SVGIG (reference sequence). Trimming removed 5 bases from V and 5 bases from J, with 12 bases in between. The CDR3 loop spans 12 amino acids.

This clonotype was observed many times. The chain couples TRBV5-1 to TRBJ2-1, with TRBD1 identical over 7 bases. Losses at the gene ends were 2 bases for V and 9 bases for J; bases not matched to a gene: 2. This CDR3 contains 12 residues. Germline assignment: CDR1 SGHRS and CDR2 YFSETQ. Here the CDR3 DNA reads TGCGCCAGCAGCTTTCCAGGGGGTGAGCAGTTCTTC. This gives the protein CASSFPGGEQFF.